This entry describes one TCR beta chain. This record comes from a study of shared clonotypes between healthy human individuals. The data were produced by immunoSEQ multiplex PCR, yet TCRdb's version contains in-frame clones alone and is incomplete. The sample has some 2,100,000 clones, 95% seen once; the top ten hold roughly 0.13%. CDR3 length: 15 amino acids. V trimming: 4 bases; J trimming: 4 bases; junction bases outside the gene matches: 5. Germline V lookup: CDR1 SGHRS, CDR2 YFSETQ. The receptor was isolated from a man between 18 and 29 years old in good health. The sample was naive CD4+ T cells sorted from blood. As to subset: CD45RA+ positively selected. The chain links TRBV5-1 to TRBJ1-5; 10 nucleotides align to TRBD1. The CDR3 DNA reads as TGCGCCAGCAGCGCCGGGACAGGGGTAAATCAGCCCCAGCATTTT. Translation: CASSAGTGVNQPQHF.